Presented here are 17 T cell receptor beta chains from one specimen sequenced in a study of T cell changes during pregnancy in multiple sclerosis. TCRdb's copy holds only in-frame clones and misses some; the assay was immunoSEQ multiplex PCR. The table includes roughly 30,000 clones, 70% to 90% detected once. Material: CD8+ T cells from peripheral blood mononuclear cells, obtained after pregnancy. These TCRs come from a female donor with multiple sclerosis, enrolled in a pregnancy study.

The chain links TRBV6-1 to TRBJ1-1; 7 nucleotides match TRBD1. The CDR3 runs to 12 residues. Losses at the gene ends were 5 bases for V and 5 bases for J; bases not matched to a gene: 2. Germline CDR1 is MNHNS and CDR2 is SASEGT. For the CDR3, the DNA is TGTGCCAGCAGTACAGGGGTAACTGAAGCTTTCTTT. Its translation is CASSTGVTEAFF.

The chain uses TRBV18 and TRBJ2-2; 7 nucleotides align to TRBD2. Germline V gene sequence: CDR1 KGHSH, CDR2 LQKENI. V lost 2 bases, J lost 5 bases, and 17 bases stayed unmatched. This CDR3 comprises 19 residues. The CDR3 sequence is CASSPFSNDREVWTGELFF. CDR3 in DNA: TGTGCCAGCTCACCATTCTCCAATGACCGGGAGGTTTGGACCGGGGAGCTGTTTTTT.

The V gene is TRBV4-1, the J gene TRBJ2-1, with a tentative D call TRBD1 (5 bases). The CDR3 contains 17 residues. CDR1 and CDR2 (germline): MGHRA, YSYEKL. Deletions cut 2 bases from V and 5 bases from J, with 19 bases between. CDR3 in amino acids: CASSQSFLGELDNEQFF. Written as DNA, the CDR3 is TGCGCCAGCAGCCAATCCTTCCTAGGGGAACTGGACAATGAGCAGTTCTTC.

This chain uses TRBV27 with TRBJ1-2, with 8 nucleotides matching TRBD1. After removal of 6 bases from V and 7 bases from J, the junction contained 7 bases not matched to a gene. The CDR3 sequence is 13 residues long. The germline gives CDR1 MNHEY, CDR2 SMNVEV (reference sequence). DNA of the CDR3: TGTGCCAGCAGATCAGGGGGCGCCGGTGGCTACACCTTC. Its translation is CASRSGGAGGYTF.

The chain couples TRBV10-3 to TRBJ2-1; 9 bases map to TRBD1. Germline V lookup: CDR1 ENHRY, CDR2 SYGVKD. V lost 8 bases and J lost 8; bases outside the gene matches: 4. The CDR3 is 12 residues long. CDR3 DNA sequence: TGTGCCATCGGACAGGGGACTTATGAGCAGTTCTTC. Protein product: CAIGQGTYEQFF.

The chain uses TRBV28 and TRBJ2-7; D unclear. The CDR3 has 16 amino acids. Germline loops: CDR1 MDHEN, CDR2 SYDVKM. Trimming stripped 2 bases from V and 3 bases from J, with 17 bases between. CDR3 sequence reads: CASSLARRLNLYEQYF. The CDR3 coding sequence is TGTGCCAGCAGTTTAGCCCGCAGACTCAACCTCTACGAGCAGTACTTC.

V gene TRBV7-3 combines with J gene TRBJ2-1; 10 bases agree with TRBD2. The germline V gene has CDR1 SGHTA and CDR2 FQGTGA. The V segment lost 0 bases and the J segment 5 bases; nucleotides outside the gene matches: 1. The CDR3 has 15 residues. The CDR3 is CASSLTLAGHNEQFF. CDR3 coding DNA: TGTGCCAGCAGCTTAACACTAGCGGGGCACAATGAGCAGTTCTTC.

This rearrangement joins TRBV29-1 to TRBJ2-3, with TRBD2 identical over 9 bases. The CDR3 spans 14 residues. The J segment lost 5 bases and the V segment lost 4 bases, leaving 7 bases of the junction unmatched. Per the germline V gene, CDR1 is SQVTM and CDR2 is ANQGSEA. CDR3 sequence (DNA): TGCAGCGTTGTCCTAGCGGGGTCGGGAGATACGCAGTATTTT. It encodes CSVVLAGSGDTQYF.

The chain is built from TRBV7-9 and TRBJ1-2; 8 nucleotides line up with TRBD1. Germline V lookup: CDR1 SEHNR, CDR2 FQNEAQ (reference sequence). V was clipped by 4 bases and J by 7 bases; unmatched bases: 20. This CDR3 region has 18 residues. CDR3: CASSSTGTGKTSGAGYTF. CDR3 DNA sequence: TGTGCCAGCAGCTCGACCGGGACAGGCAAAACTTCGGGTGCTGGCTACACCTTC.

The CDR3: CASGEQGADGYTF. Here the CDR3 DNA reads TGTGCCAGCGGGGAACAGGGGGCGGACGGCTACACCTTC. This chain links TRBV6-1 with TRBJ1-2, with 9 bases aligning to TRBD1. CDR1 and CDR2 (germline): MNHNS, SASEGT. CDR3 size: 13 residues. Unmatched junction bases numbered 9, after V lost 8 bases and J lost 8 bases.

This chain connects TRBV6-1 to TRBJ2-1; D may be TRBD1 (6 bases). The germline V and J ends were trimmed by 7 bases and 10 bases, with 20 bases remaining between them. Germline V gene lookup returns CDR1 MNHNS and CDR2 SASEGT. CDR3 length: 14 residues. CDR3 DNA sequence: TGTGCCAGCACCCCCCGGACAGAAGCTCGGGAGCAGTTCTTC. Translation: CASTPRTEAREQFF.

This sequence joins TRBV7-3 and TRBJ2-5; 10 nucleotides agree with TRBD2. Per the germline V gene, CDR1 is SGHTA and CDR2 is FQGTGA. The CDR3 runs to 15 residues. J was trimmed by 3 bases and V by 0 bases; bases with no gene match: 1. CDR3 protein: CASSLTGLAEETQYF. The DNA for the CDR3 is TGTGCCAGCAGCTTAACAGGACTAGCGGAAGAGACCCAGTACTTC. The full variable domain, completed using reference TRBV7-3 and TRBJ2-5, is GAGVSQTPSNKVTEKGKYVELRCDPISGHTALYWYRQSLGQGPEFLIYFQGTGAADDSGLPNDRFFAVRPEGSVSTLKIQRTERGDSAVYLCASSLTGLAEETQYFGPGTRLLVL.

This sequence joins TRBV27 and TRBJ1-2, with D perhaps matching TRBD1 (6 bases). Trimming removed 0 bases from V and 5 bases from J, with 10 bases in between. The CDR3 sequence is 14 residues long. The germline CDR1 and CDR2 sequences are MNHEY and SMNVEV (reference sequence). The CDR3 bases are TGTGCCAGCAGTTTATCCGGCAGGGGATATGGCTACACCTTC. Its translation: CASSLSGRGYGYTF.

J is TRBJ1-2 and V is TRBV7-6, with D perhaps matching TRBD1 (5 bases). The germline V gene has CDR1 SGHVS and CDR2 FNYEAQ. The CDR3 is made up of 17 amino acids. The ends were cut back, 5 bases at V and 0 bases at J, with 19 bases in the middle. The chain's CDR3 is CASSLESGFAANYGYTF. The CDR3 bases are TGTGCCAGCAGCCTAGAGTCAGGGTTCGCGGCTAACTATGGCTACACCTTC.

The V and J genes are TRBV7-9 and TRBJ2-7, with a tentative D call TRBD1 (5 bases). The CDR3 sequence is 16 residues long. Germline V gene lookup returns CDR1 SEHNR and CDR2 FQNEAQ (reference sequence). The ends were cut back, 4 bases at V and 1 base at J, with 17 bases in the middle. The CDR3, as DNA: TGTGCCAGCAGCTCAACCAGGGCCAGTCAGTCCTACGAGCAGTACTTC. Translation gives CASSSTRASQSYEQYF.

The chain recombines TRBV9 with TRBJ2-5; 9 bases are a match to TRBD1. J was trimmed by 5 bases and V by 3 bases; bases with no gene match: 2. CDR3 length: 13 residues. Germline lookup yields CDR1 SGDLS and CDR2 YYNGEE. In DNA form, the CDR3 reads TGTGCCAGCAGCGACAGGGGGCCGGAGACCCAGTACTTC. It encodes CASSDRGPETQYF.

The chain carries TRBV9 and TRBJ2-7; 9 positions match TRBD2. V was clipped by 4 bases and J by 3 bases; unmatched bases: 17. The CDR3 totals 18 residues. Looked up from germline, CDR1 is SGDLS and CDR2 is YYNGEE. In nucleotides, the CDR3 is TGTGCCAGCAGCCCCCCCCCAATAGCGGGAGAAAGAAACTACGAGCAGTACTTC. Amino acids: CASSPPPIAGERNYEQYF.